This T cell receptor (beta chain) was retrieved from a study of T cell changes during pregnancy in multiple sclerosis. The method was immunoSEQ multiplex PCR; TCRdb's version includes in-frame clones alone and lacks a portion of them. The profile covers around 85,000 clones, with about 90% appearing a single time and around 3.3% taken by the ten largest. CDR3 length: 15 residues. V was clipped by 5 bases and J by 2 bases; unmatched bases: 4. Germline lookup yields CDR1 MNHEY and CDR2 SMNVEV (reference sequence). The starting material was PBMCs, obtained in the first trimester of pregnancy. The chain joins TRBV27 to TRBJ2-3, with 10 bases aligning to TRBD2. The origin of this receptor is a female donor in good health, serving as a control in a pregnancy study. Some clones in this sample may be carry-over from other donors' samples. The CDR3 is CASSPLAGVTDTQYF. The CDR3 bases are TGTGCCAGCAGTCCGCTAGCGGGGGTCACAGATACGCAGTATTTT.